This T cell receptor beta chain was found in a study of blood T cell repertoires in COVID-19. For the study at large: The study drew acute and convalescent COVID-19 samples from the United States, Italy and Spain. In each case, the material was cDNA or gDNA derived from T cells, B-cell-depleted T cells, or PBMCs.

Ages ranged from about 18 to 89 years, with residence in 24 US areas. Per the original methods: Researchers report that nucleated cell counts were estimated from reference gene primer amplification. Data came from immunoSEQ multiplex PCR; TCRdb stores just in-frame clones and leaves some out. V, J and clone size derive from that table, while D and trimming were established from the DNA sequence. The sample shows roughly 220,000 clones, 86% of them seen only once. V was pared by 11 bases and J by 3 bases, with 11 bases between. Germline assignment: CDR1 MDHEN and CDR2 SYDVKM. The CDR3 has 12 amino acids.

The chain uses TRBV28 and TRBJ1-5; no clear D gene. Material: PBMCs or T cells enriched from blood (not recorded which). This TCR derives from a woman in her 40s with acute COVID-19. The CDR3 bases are TGTGCCTGTAGTGACTCCAATCAGCCCCAGCATTTT. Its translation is CACSDSNQPQHF.